This is a list of T cell receptor beta chains from one sample in a study of blood T cells in healthy people across ages. A single record per CDR3 protein comes from TCRdb applying MiXCR to the 5' RACE reads. The sample includes 650,000 or so distinct CDR3 sequences, 40% to 65% of them seen just once. The sample comprised blood. The receptors derive from an elderly woman in good health. CDR3s include the opening cysteine and the closing phenylalanine or tryptophan. A D gene is named only where the DNA matches it firmly. Only part of the rows carry a size: once, few, many, or a class if the clone is expanded.

many	TRBV20-1	TRBD1	TRBJ2-5	CSARAPQGAGETQYF	TGCAGTGCTAGAGCCCCACAGGGGGCTGGGGAGACCCAGTACTTC
.	TRBV4-2	.	TRBJ2-3	CASSQDRGLTDTQYF	TGTGCCAGCAGCCAAGACAGGGGCCTCACAGATACGCAGTATTTT
.	TRBV20-1	TRBD2	TRBJ2-5	CSAGTSGRSQETQYF	TGCAGTGCCGGGACTAGCGGGAGATCCCAAGAGACCCAGTACTTC
.	TRBV29-1	.	TRBJ2-1	CSVEDLTQGVGNEQFF	TGCAGCGTTGAAGATCTTACCCAGGGTGTAGGCAATGAGCAGTTCTTC
few	TRBV20-1	.	TRBJ2-7	CSARWVSTYEQYF	TGCAGTGCTAGGTGGGTTTCCACCTACGAGCAGTACTTC
.	TRBV20-1	.	TRBJ2-2	CSARRGGSNTGELFF	TGCAGTGCCAGACGTGGGGGCTCGAACACCGGGGAGCTGTTTTTT
.	TRBV28	TRBD1	TRBJ1-4	CASSLLQGDSTNEKLFF	TGTGCCAGCAGTTTATTGCAGGGGGATTCAACTAATGAAAAACTGTTTTTT
.	TRBV20-1	.	TRBJ2-4	CSASPGAVAKNIQYF	TGCAGTGCTTCCCCGGGGGCGGTAGCCAAAAACATTCAGTACTTC
.	TRBV4-2	TRBD2	TRBJ2-1	CASSTPGTSHEQFF	TGTGCCAGCAGCACCCCCGGGACTAGCCATGAGCAGTTCTTC
many	TRBV20-1	TRBD2	TRBJ2-7	CSATGLGSYEQYF	TGCAGTGCTACGGGACTAGGTAGCTACGAGCAGTACTTC
.	TRBV29-1	.	TRBJ2-5	CSVEIRAPGEQYF	TGCAGCGTTGAAATCAGGGCCCCGGGGGAGCAGTACTTC
once	TRBV10-3	TRBD1	TRBJ2-7	CAITADRAPYEQYF	TGTGCCATCACTGCGGACAGGGCCCCCTACGAGCAGTACTTC
many	TRBV12-3/TRBV12-4	TRBD1	TRBJ2-4	CASTPGQGAKNIQYF	TGTGCCAGCACCCCGGGACAGGGAGCCAAAAACATTCAGTACTTC
few	TRBV4-1	.	TRBJ2-1	CASSQMASGVYEQFF	TGCGCCAGCAGCCAAATGGCTAGTGGAGTCTATGAGCAGTTCTTC
many	TRBV3-1	.	TRBJ2-7	CASSQDRRMGGGHEQYF	TGTGCCAGCAGCCAAGATCGACGGATGGGGGGAGGTCACGAGCAGTACTTC
.	TRBV18	.	TRBJ1-2	CASSQGTSSGYTF	TGTGCCAGCTCACAAGGGACCTCCTCAGGCTACACCTTC
few	TRBV10-3	TRBD1	TRBJ2-2	CAISESKAGTVSGELFF	TGTGCCATCAGTGAGTCGAAAGCTGGGACAGTTAGCGGGGAGCTGTTTTTT
.	TRBV29-1	.	TRBJ2-5	CSGSQGGETQYF	TGCAGCGGCTCGCAGGGGGGGGAGACCCAGTACTTC
.	TRBV7-6	.	TRBJ1-4	CASSLIYREIGEKLFF	TGTGCCAGCAGCTTAATCTACAGGGAAATTGGCGAAAAACTGTTTTTT
.	TRBV10-3	TRBD1	TRBJ1-1	CAISGDRGQNTEAFF	TGTGCCATCAGTGGGGACAGGGGGCAGAACACTGAAGCTTTCTTT
.	TRBV5-1	.	TRBJ2-7	CASSETTVYYEQYF	TGCGCCAGCAGCGAAACGACAGTCTACTACGAGCAGTACTTC
.	TRBV13	.	TRBJ1-3	CASTVRGSGNTIYF	TGTGCCAGCACCGTTCGGGGCTCTGGAAACACCATATATTTT
many	TRBV6-2/TRBV6-3	TRBD2	TRBJ2-1	CASSYGGTSGRNEQFF	TGTGCCAGCAGTTACGGGGGGACTAGCGGACGGAATGAGCAGTTCTTC
.	TRBV25-1	.	TRBJ2-5	CASSDVVLHQETQYF	TGTGCCAGCAGTGACGTCGTTTTGCACCAAGAGACCCAGTACTTC
.	TRBV29-1	TRBD1	TRBJ2-1	CSARDSTYNEQFF	TGCAGCGCCCGGGACAGTACCTACAATGAGCAGTTCTTC
few	TRBV7-3	TRBD1	TRBJ2-2	CASSLAQGAYPGELFF	TGTGCCAGCAGCTTAGCCCAGGGGGCTTACCCCGGGGAGCTGTTTTTT
many	TRBV11-2	TRBD2	TRBJ2-5	CASSLALAGGRETQYF	TGTGCCAGCAGCTTAGCCCTAGCGGGAGGTCGAGAGACCCAGTACTTC
few	TRBV15	.	TRBJ2-1	CATSLGAFDNEQFF	TGTGCCACCAGCTTGGGGGCGTTTGACAATGAGCAGTTCTTC
.	TRBV29-1	TRBD2	TRBJ2-3	CSVERGTTDTQYF	TGCAGCGTTGAGCGGGGGACCACAGATACGCAGTATTTT
.	TRBV5-1	.	TRBJ2-6	CASSGLRGTSGANVLTF	TGCGCCAGCAGCGGCCTCAGGGGAACCTCTGGGGCCAACGTCCTGACTTTC
once	TRBV20-1	.	TRBJ2-5	CSASTDKETQYF	TGCAGTGCTAGTACAGATAAAGAAACCCAGTACTTC
many	TRBV29-1	.	TRBJ2-3	CSVENSRQASSTDTQYF	TGCAGCGTTGAAAACTCCCGACAGGCGTCTAGCACAGATACGCAGTATTTT
.	TRBV7-2	TRBD2	TRBJ2-7	CASSPTGRGTYEQYF	TGTGCCAGCAGCCCCACGGGGAGGGGAACCTACGAGCAGTACTTC
.	TRBV6-2/TRBV6-3	TRBD1	TRBJ2-3	CASSYGVVDRGSLGDTQYF	TGTGCCAGCAGTTACGGAGTCGTGGACAGGGGGTCGTTGGGAGATACGCAGTATTTT
.	TRBV18	.	TRBJ1-1	CASSPGRHEAFF	TGTGCCAGCTCACCAGGGAGGCACGAAGCTTTCTTT
many	TRBV5-5	.	TRBJ1-4	CASSLTATNEKLFF	TGCGCCAGCAGCCTGACGGCAACTAATGAAAAACTGTTTTTT
.	TRBV12-3/TRBV12-4	TRBD1	TRBJ2-4	CASQIFTGTVKNIQYF	TGTGCCAGCCAAATTTTTACCGGGACAGTCAAAAACATTCAGTACTTC
many	TRBV3-1	.	TRBJ1-2	CASSPKPGTTYGYTF	TGTGCCAGCAGCCCGAAACCGGGGACAACCTATGGCTACACCTTC
.	TRBV12-3/TRBV12-4	TRBD1	TRBJ1-1	CVSRAGQVNTEAFF	TGTGTCAGCAGGGCGGGACAGGTGAACACTGAAGCTTTCTTT
.	TRBV2	.	TRBJ2-5	CASSEALIGGPETQYF	TGTGCCAGCAGTGAAGCGCTTATTGGGGGGCCAGAGACCCAGTACTTC
few	TRBV20-1	.	TRBJ2-2	CSATTSPNTGELFF	TGCAGTGCGACGACTAGTCCCAACACCGGGGAGCTGTTTTTT
.	TRBV3-1	.	TRBJ2-4	CASSRQAGAAKNIQYF	TGTGCCAGCAGCCGCCAGGCGGGGGCGGCCAAAAACATTCAGTACTTC
.	TRBV14	TRBD1	TRBJ1-1	CASKDGDSLLNTEAFF	TGTGCCAGCAAAGATGGGGACAGCCTTTTGAACACTGAAGCTTTCTTT
many	TRBV6-2/TRBV6-3	.	TRBJ2-1	CASTRTDQYNEQFF	TGTGCCAGCACTCGGACAGACCAATACAATGAGCAGTTCTTC
many	TRBV12-3/TRBV12-4	.	TRBJ2-4	CASSSTGLAKNIQYF	TGTGCCAGCAGCTCCACCGGACTAGCCAAAAACATTCAGTACTTC
many	TRBV7-2	.	TRBJ2-1	CASRLPPRKEQFF	TGTGCCAGCAGACTTCCCCCCCGAAAGGAGCAGTTCTTC
few	TRBV20-1	TRBD1	TRBJ1-5	CSVSDRVSQPQHF	TGCAGTGTCTCCGACAGGGTTAGCCAGCCCCAGCATTTT
.	TRBV2	.	TRBJ1-6	CASSENRVGSPLHF	TGTGCCAGCAGTGAGAACAGGGTTGGCTCACCCCTCCACTTT